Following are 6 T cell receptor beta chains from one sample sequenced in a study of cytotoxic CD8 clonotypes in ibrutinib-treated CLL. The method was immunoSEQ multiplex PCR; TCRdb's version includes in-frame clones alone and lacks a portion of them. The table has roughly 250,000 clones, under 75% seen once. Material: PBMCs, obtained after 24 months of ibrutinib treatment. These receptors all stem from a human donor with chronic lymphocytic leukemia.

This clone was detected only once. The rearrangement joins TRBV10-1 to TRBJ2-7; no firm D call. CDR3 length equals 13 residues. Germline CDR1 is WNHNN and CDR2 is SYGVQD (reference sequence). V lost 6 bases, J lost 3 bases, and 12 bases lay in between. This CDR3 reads CASSPAPYYEQYF. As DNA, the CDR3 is TGCGCCAGCAGCCCCGCTCCCTACTACGAGCAGTACTTC.

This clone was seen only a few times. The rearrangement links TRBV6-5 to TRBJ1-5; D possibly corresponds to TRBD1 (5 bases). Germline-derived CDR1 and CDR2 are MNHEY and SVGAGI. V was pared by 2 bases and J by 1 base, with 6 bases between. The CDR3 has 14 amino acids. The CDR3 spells CASSYAGSNQPQHF. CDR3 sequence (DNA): TGTGCCAGCAGTTACGCAGGGAGCAATCAGCCCCAGCATTTT.

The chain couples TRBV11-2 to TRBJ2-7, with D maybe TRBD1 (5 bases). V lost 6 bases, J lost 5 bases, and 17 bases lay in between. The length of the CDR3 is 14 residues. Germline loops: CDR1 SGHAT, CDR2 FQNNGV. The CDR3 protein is CASSESGRTDEQYF. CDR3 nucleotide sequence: TGTGCCAGCAGTGAATCAGGGCGGACCGACGAGCAGTACTTC.

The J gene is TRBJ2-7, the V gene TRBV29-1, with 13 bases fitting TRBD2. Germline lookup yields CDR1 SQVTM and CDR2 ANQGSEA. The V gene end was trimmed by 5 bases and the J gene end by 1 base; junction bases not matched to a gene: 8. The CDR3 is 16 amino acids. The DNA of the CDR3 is TGCAGCGTTAAAGGACTAGCGGGAGTTGGGTCCTACGAGCAGTACTTC. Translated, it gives CSVKGLAGVGSYEQYF.

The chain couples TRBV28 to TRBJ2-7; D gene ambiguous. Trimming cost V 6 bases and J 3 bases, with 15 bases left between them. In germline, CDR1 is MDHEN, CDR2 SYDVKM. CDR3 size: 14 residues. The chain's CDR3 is CASSPPWQNYEQYF. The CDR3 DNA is TGTGCCAGCAGCCCCCCGTGGCAGAACTACGAGCAGTACTTC. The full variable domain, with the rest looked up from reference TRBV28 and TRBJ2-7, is DVKVTQSSRYLVKRTGEKVFLECVQDMDHENMFWYRQDPGLGLRLIYFSYDVKMKEKGDIPEGYSVSREKKERFSLILESASTNQTSMYLCASSPPWQNYEQYFGPGTRLTVT.

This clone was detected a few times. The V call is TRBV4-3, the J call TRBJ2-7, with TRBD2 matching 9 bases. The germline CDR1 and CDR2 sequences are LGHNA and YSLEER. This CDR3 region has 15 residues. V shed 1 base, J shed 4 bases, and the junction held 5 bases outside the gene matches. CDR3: CASSQAGTSSYEQYF. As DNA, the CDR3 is TGCGCCAGCAGCCAAGCCGGGACTAGCAGTTACGAGCAGTACTTC.